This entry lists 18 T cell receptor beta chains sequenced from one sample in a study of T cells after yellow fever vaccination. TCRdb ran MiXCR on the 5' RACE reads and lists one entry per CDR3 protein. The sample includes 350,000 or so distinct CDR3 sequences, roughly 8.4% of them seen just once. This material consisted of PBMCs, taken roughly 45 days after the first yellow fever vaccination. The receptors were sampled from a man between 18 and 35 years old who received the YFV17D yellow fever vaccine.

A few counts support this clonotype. CDR3 in amino acids: CASSYTVGIFGGGSGANVLTF. The CDR3 coding sequence is TGTGCCAGCAGTTACACGGTGGGCATCTTCGGCGGGGGCTCTGGGGCCAACGTCCTGACTTTC. V and J are TRBV6-2 or TRBV6-3 and TRBJ2-6, with 7 nucleotides matching TRBD2. In germline, CDR1 is MNHEY, CDR2 SVGEGT. This CDR3 is 21 amino acids long. The trim removed 2 bases at V and 0 bases at J, leaving 16 bases unmatched.

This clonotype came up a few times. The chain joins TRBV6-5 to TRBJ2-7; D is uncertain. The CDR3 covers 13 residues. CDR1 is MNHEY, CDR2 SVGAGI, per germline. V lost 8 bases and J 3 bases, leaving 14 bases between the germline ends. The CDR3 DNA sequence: TGTGCCAGCGGTAGTCACCGTGGCTACGAGCAGTACTTC. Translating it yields CASGSHRGYEQYF.

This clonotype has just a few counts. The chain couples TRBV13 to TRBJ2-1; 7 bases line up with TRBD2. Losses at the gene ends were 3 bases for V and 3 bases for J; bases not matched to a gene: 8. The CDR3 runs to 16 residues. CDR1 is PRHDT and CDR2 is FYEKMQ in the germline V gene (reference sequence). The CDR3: CASSFTAGVGYNEQFF. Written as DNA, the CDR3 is TGTGCCAGCAGCTTTACCGCGGGGGTAGGCTACAATGAGCAGTTCTTC.

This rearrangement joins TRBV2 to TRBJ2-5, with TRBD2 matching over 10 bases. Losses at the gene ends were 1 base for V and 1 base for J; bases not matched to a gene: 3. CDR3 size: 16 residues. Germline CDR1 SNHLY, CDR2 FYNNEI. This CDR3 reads CASSEVLAGAQETQYF. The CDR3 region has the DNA TGTGCCAGCAGTGAAGTTCTAGCGGGGGCCCAAGAGACCCAGTACTTC.

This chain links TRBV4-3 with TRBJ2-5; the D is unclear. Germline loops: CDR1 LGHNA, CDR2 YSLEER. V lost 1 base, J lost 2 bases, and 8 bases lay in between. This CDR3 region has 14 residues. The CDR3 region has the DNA TGCGCCAGCAGCCAAGTGGCGGCGCAAGAGACCCAGTACTTC. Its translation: CASSQVAAQETQYF.

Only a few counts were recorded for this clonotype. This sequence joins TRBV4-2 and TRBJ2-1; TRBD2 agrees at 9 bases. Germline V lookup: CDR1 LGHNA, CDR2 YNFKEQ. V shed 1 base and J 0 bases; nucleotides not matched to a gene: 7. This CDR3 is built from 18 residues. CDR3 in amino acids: CASSQVVAGGPSYNEQFF. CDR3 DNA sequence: TGTGCCAGCAGCCAAGTGGTTGCGGGGGGGCCCTCCTACAATGAGCAGTTCTTC.

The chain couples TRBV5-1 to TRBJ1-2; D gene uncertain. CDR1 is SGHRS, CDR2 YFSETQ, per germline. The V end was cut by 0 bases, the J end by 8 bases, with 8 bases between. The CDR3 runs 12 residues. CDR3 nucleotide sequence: TGCGCCAGCAGCTTGGATGTTGCCGGCTACACCTTC. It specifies CASSLDVAGYTF.

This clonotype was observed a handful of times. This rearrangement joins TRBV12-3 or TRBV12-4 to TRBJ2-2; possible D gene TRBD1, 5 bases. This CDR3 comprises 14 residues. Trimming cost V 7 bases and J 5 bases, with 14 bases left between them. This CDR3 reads CASMGDSNTGELFF. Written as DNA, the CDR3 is TGTGCCAGCATGGGCGACAGTAATACCGGGGAGCTGTTTTTT.

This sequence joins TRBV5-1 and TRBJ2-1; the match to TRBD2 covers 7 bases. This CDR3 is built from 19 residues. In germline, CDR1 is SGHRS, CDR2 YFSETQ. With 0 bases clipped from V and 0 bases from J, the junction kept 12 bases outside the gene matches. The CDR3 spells CASSLARAAGSTSYNEQFF. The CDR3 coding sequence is TGCGCCAGCAGCTTGGCCAGGGCAGCGGGGTCGACCTCCTACAATGAGCAGTTCTTC.

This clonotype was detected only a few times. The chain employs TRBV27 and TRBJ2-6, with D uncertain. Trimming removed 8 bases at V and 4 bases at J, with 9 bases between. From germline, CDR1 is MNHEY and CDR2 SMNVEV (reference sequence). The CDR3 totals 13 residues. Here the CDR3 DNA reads TGTGCCAGCTCCCCGCTCGGGGCCAACGTCCTGACTTTC. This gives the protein CASSPLGANVLTF.

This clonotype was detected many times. CDR3 region: CASSSRDRISYEQYF. The CDR3 DNA sequence: TGTGCCAGCAGTTCTCGGGACAGGATTTCCTACGAGCAGTACTTC. V is TRBV6-5 and J is TRBJ2-7; TRBD1 matches 8 bases. The CDR3 has 15 amino acids. Per germline, CDR1 MNHEY and CDR2 SVGAGI. With 4 bases clipped from V and 1 base from J, the junction kept 6 bases outside the gene matches.

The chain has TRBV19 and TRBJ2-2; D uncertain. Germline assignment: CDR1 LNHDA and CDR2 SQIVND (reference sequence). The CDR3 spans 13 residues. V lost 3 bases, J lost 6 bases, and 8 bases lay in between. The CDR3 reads CASSIGFPGELFF. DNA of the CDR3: TGTGCCAGTAGTATTGGATTTCCCGGGGAGCTGTTTTTT.

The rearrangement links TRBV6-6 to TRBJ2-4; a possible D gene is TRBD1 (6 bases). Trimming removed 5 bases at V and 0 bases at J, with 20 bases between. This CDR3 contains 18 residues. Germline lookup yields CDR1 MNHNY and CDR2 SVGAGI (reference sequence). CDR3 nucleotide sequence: TGTGCCAGCAGTGCTTTCTTGTCGGGGACACTAGCCAAAAACATTCAGTACTTC. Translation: CASSAFLSGTLAKNIQYF.

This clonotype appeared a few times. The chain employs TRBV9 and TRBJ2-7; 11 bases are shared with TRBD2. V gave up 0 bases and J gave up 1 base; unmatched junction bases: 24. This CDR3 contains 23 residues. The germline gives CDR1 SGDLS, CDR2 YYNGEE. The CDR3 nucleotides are TGTGCCAGCAGCGTAGAAGTGGGCAGTGACCCTAGACTAGCGGGGTTCAAGTCCTACGAGCAGTACGTC. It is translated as CASSVEVGSDPRLAGFKSYEQYV.

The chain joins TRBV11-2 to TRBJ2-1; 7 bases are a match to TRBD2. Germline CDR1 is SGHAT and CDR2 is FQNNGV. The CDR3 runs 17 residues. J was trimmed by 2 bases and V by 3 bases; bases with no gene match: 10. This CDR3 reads CASSLRPGLSTYNEQFF. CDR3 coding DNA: TGTGCCAGCAGCTTGAGGCCGGGACTATCTACCTACAATGAGCAGTTCTTC. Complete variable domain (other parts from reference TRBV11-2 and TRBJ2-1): EAGVAQSPRYKIIEKRQSVAFWCNPISGHATLYWYQQILGQGPKLLIQFQNNGVVDDSQLPKDRFSAERLKGVDSTLKIQPAKLEDSAVYLCASSLRPGLSTYNEQFFGPGTRLTVL.

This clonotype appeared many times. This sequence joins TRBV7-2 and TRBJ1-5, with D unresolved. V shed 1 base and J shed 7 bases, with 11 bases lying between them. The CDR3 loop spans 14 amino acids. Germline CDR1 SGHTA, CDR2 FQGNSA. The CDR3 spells CASSLGELGQPQHF. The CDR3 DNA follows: TGTGCCAGCAGCTTAGGGGAGTTGGGCCAGCCCCAGCATTTT.

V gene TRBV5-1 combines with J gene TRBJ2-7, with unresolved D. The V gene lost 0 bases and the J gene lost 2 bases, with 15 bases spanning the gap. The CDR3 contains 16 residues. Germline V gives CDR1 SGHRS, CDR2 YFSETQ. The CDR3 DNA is TGCGCCAGCAGCTTGGCCGGCGACCGGGCCACCTACGAGCAGTACGTC. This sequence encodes CASSLAGDRATYEQYV.

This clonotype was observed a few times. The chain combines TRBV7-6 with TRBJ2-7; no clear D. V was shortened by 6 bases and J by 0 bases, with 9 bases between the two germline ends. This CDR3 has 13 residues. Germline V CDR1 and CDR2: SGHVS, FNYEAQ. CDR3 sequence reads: CASSHDGSYEQYF. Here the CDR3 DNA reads TGTGCCAGCAGTCACGACGGCTCCTACGAGCAGTACTTC.